Described below is a single T cell receptor (beta chain) sequence and its context. Its antigen is still unknown. This record belongs to a study of T cells after yellow fever vaccination. Looking at the study overall: The SMART-Seq v4 Ultra Low Input method served to prepare the low-cell-number fractions.

TCRdb re-derived calls from the 5' RACE reads in MiXCR, one entry per CDR3 protein. Altogether about 630,000 distinct CDR3 sequences are present, roughly 12% being singletons, with the ten largest covering around 14%. Between the trimmed V and J ends, which lost 2 bases and 0 bases, there was a span of 10 bases. CDR1 and CDR2 from the germline V gene are KGHDR and SFDVKD. This CDR3 has 15 amino acids. Study-wide points: The secondary response peaked faster, at day 5 versus 15, but was weaker. Repertoires obtained by FACS sorting could include abundant clonotypes that entered as contaminants from the bulk population. Primary-vaccination clones mostly resurfaced post-booster (96% CD4, about 87% CD8).

The clonotype comes from a man in his thirties or forties who received the YFV17D yellow fever vaccine. The V gene is TRBV24-1, the J gene TRBJ2-7; TRBD1 might be the D (5 bases). Source: PBMCs, taken on the day of the yellow fever booster vaccination. The CDR3 is CATSDSRVASYEQYF. CDR3 nucleotides: TGTGCCACCAGTGATTCCAGGGTCGCCTCCTACGAGCAGTACTTC.